This paragraph reports one T cell receptor beta chain. Original methodology: Reference gene primer amplification yielded estimated nucleated cell counts. Clones were read by immunoSEQ multiplex PCR, and TCRdb kept only the in-frame ones, dropping some. V and J calls and clone size are as listed in that table; D and trimming were resolved from the DNA. The top ten clones hold 6% of a sample with about 130,000 clones, 74% of them seen once. The data were obtained in a study of blood T cell repertoires in COVID-19. Study as a whole: Material from acute and convalescent COVID-19 was sourced from the United States, Italy and Spain. T cells, B-cell-depleted T cells, or PBMCs supplied cDNA or gDNA.

The CDR3 loop spans 15 amino acids. Trimming cost V 5 bases and J 3 bases; bases outside gene matches: 8. Germline CDR1 LNHDA, CDR2 SQIVND (reference sequence). Patients from Seattle were sampled longitudinally, starting during active infection. J is TRBJ2-7 and V is TRBV19; TRBD1 matches 9 bases. The sample consisted of peripheral blood. The clonotype was recovered from an elderly man with COVID-19, enrolled during active disease. DNA for the CDR3: TGTGCCAGTAGTTCAGGCCGGGACAGGGTCTACGAGCAGTACTTC. Its protein product is CASSSGRDRVYEQYF.